The 24 T cell receptor beta chains listed next were all sequenced from one sample in a study of blood T cells in healthy people across ages. A second roughly 6 to 12 cycle PCR used barcoded and J-beta primers. TCRdb analysed the 5' RACE reads with MiXCR anew, one entry per CDR3 protein. The sample has 1.5 million to 2 million distinct CDR3 sequences, roughly 50% seen once. The sequenced sample was blood. The origin of the receptors is a woman aged 40 to 50 in good health.

This clonotype was observed a handful of times. The chain links TRBV7-9 to TRBJ2-7, with TRBD1 as a possible D gene (6 bases). V lost 6 bases and J lost 3, with 18 bases in between. Germline CDR1 and CDR2: SEHNR and FQNEAQ (reference sequence). The CDR3 length is 15 residues. Here the CDR3 DNA reads TGTGCCAGCAGTCATAACCGGGACATCCGCTACGAGCAGTACTTC. It specifies CASSHNRDIRYEQYF.

The chain employs TRBV2 and TRBJ2-1; 9 bases map to TRBD2. The CDR3 totals 18 residues. V lost 4 bases, J lost 0 bases, and 10 bases stayed unmatched. Germline V gives CDR1 SNHLY, CDR2 FYNNEI. Here the CDR3 reads CASSGLAGASISYNEQFF. DNA of the CDR3: TGTGCCAGCAGTGGGTTAGCGGGGGCCTCTATCTCCTACAATGAGCAGTTCTTC. Supplemented by reference TRBV2 and TRBJ2-1, the full variable domain reads EPEVTQTPSHQVTQMGQEVILRCVPISNHLYFYWYRQILGQKVEFLVSFYNNEISEKSEIFDDQFSVERPDGSNFTLKIRSTKLEDSAMYFCASSGLAGASISYNEQFFGPGTRLTVL.

As to this clonotype: The final CDR3 position lacks the conserved phenylalanine or tryptophan, pointing to a likely read error. The J gene is TRBJ1-2, the V gene TRBV7-9; no definite D call. The germline CDR1 and CDR2 sequences are SEHNR and FQNEAQ (reference sequence). The CDR3 sequence is 15 residues long. The germline V and J ends were trimmed by 3 bases and 1 base, with 12 bases remaining between them. CDR3 loop: CASSFAGSINYGYTL. In DNA form, the CDR3 reads TGTGCCAGCAGCTTTGCGGGTTCGATTAACTATGGCTACACCTTA.

The V call is TRBV4-2, the J call TRBJ1-2; D perhaps matches TRBD1 (5 bases). The CDR3 extends over 15 amino acids. Germline V gene data show CDR1 as LGHNA and CDR2 as YNFKEQ. The germline V and J ends were trimmed by 0 bases and 3 bases, with 11 bases remaining between them. The CDR3 is CASSQEGGGDYGYTF. As DNA, the CDR3 is TGTGCCAGCAGCCAAGAGGGCGGGGGAGACTATGGCTACACCTTC.

The chain recombines TRBV4-1 with TRBJ1-1; D uncertain. The CDR3 extends over 16 amino acids. The germline V gene encodes CDR1 MGHRA and CDR2 YSYEKL. V was cut by 2 bases and J by 2 bases, with 15 bases left in between. CDR3 in DNA: TGCGCCAGCAGCCAAAGCCCCAGTGCAGTCAACACTGAAGCTTTCTTT. Its protein product is CASSQSPSAVNTEAFF.

The chain links TRBV27 to TRBJ2-5, with 9 bases lining up with TRBD1. The end of the DNA fits TRBJ2-7 better, so the J call may be wrong. Germline CDR1 and CDR2: MNHEY and SMNVEV (reference sequence). The CDR3 runs 12 residues. This CDR3 is CAAGTGTVEQYF. In DNA form, the CDR3 reads TGTGCCGCCGGGACAGGGACAGTCGAGCAGTACTTC.

This clonotype was detected only a few times. This chain links TRBV4-3 with TRBJ2-6; D is unclear. The CDR3 loop spans 18 amino acids. Looked up from germline, CDR1 is LGHNA and CDR2 is YSLEER. The V gene lost 0 bases and the J gene lost 0 bases, with 12 bases spanning the gap. The CDR3 DNA follows: TGCGCCAGCAGCCAAGACGAGACGGATTTCTCTGGGGCCAACGTCCTGACTTTC. It specifies CASSQDETDFSGANVLTF.

The chain uses TRBV7-3 and TRBJ2-1, with a possible D match to TRBD2 (5 bases). Trimming pared 5 bases from V and 5 bases from J, leaving 13 bases between. Germline loops: CDR1 SGHTA, CDR2 FQGTGA. CDR3 size: 14 residues. This chain's CDR3 is CASSLAPTNNEQFF. The DNA of the CDR3 is TGTGCCAGCAGCCTCGCCCCGACTAACAATGAGCAGTTCTTC.

J is TRBJ1-5 and V is TRBV27, with 8 nucleotides matching TRBD1. The CDR3 length is 15 residues. In germline, CDR1 is MNHEY, CDR2 SMNVEV (reference sequence). J lost 3 bases, V lost 4 bases, and 5 bases had no gene match. CDR3 loop: CASSYTGQDNQPQHF. The CDR3 DNA follows: TGTGCCAGCAGTTACACGGGACAGGACAATCAGCCCCAGCATTTT.

Concerning this clonotype: A junction boundary mismatches the germline segment, possibly from a read error. V usage is TRBV7-2 and J usage is TRBJ2-3; D unresolved. Germline CDR1 reads SGHTA; CDR2 reads FQGNSA. CDR3 length: 11 residues. The CDR3 coding sequence is TGTGCCAGCAGCTTTAAGGATATGCAGTATTTT. Translating gives CASSFKDMQYF.

V and J are TRBV11-3 and TRBJ1-1; D uncertain. The CDR3 runs 13 residues. The ends were cut back, 5 bases at V and 4 bases at J, with 11 bases in the middle. Germline V gives CDR1 SGHNT, CDR2 YENEEA. For the CDR3, the DNA is TGTGCCAGCAGCCGCGGCGGGGTCACTGAAGCTTTCTTT. Amino acids: CASSRGGVTEAFF.

V usage is TRBV6-5 and J usage is TRBJ2-5; D could derive from TRBD1 or TRBD2 (6 bases each). The CDR3 runs 13 residues. Germline CDR1 MNHEY, CDR2 SVGAGI. Trimming stripped 6 bases from V and 5 bases from J, with 13 bases between. This chain's CDR3 is CASRPGGSETQYF. CDR3 DNA: TGTGCCAGCAGACCCGGGGGCAGCGAGACCCAGTACTTC.

This clonotype was seen a handful of times. One end of the junction varies from germline; a read error may be responsible. V and J are TRBV19 and TRBJ1-5; D remains ambiguous. Germline lookup yields CDR1 LNHDA and CDR2 SQIVND (reference sequence). This CDR3 spans 15 amino acids. In DNA form, the CDR3 reads TGTGCCAGTAGTATCCGACGGGATAGCAATCAGCCTCAGCATTTT. Residues: CASSIRRDSNQPQHF. The whole variable domain, filled in from reference TRBV19 and TRBJ1-5, reads DGGITQSPKYLFRKEGQNVTLSCEQNLNHDAMYWYRQDPGQGLRLIYYSQIVNDFQKGDIAEGYSVSREKKESFPLTVTSAQKNPTAFYLCASSIRRDSNQPQHFGDGTRLSIL.

This sequence joins TRBV15 and TRBJ2-7, with D unclear. Trimming stripped 4 bases from V and 3 bases from J, with 4 bases between. This CDR3 is built from 11 residues. CDR1 and CDR2 (germline): LNHNV, YYDKDF (reference sequence). DNA of the CDR3: TGTGCCACCAGCATCGACTACGAGCAGTACTTC. Protein sequence: CATSIDYEQYF.

The chain uses TRBV5-1 and TRBJ2-5; TRBD1 aligns across 9 bases. J was trimmed by 2 bases and V by 4 bases; bases with no gene match: 6. Germline V gene sequence: CDR1 SGHRS, CDR2 YFSETQ. The length of the CDR3 is 15 residues. The CDR3: CASSPQGARQETQYF. CDR3 DNA: TGCGCCAGCAGCCCACAGGGGGCCCGACAAGAGACCCAGTACTTC.

This clonotype was counted a few times. The gene calls are TRBV7-2 and TRBJ2-1; 10 bases fit TRBD1. V shed 3 bases, J shed 9 bases, and the junction held 8 bases outside the gene matches. The germline V gene has CDR1 SGHTA and CDR2 FQGNSA. CDR3 length equals 15 residues. The CDR3 sequence: CASSFETGGVIEQFF. In DNA, the CDR3 is TGTGCCAGCAGCTTCGAGACAGGGGGCGTGATTGAGCAGTTCTTC.

This clonotype was counted ten times or more. CDR3 residues: CASSRGTGYEQYF. CDR3 DNA sequence: TGTGCCAGCAGCCGTGGGACTGGGTACGAGCAGTACTTC. V and J are TRBV7-9 and TRBJ2-7; D is possibly TRBD2 (6 bases). The CDR3 length is 13 residues. Germline V gene data show CDR1 as SEHNR and CDR2 as FQNEAQ (reference sequence). V lost 5 bases, J lost 4 bases, and 12 bases lay in between.

V and J are TRBV3-1 and TRBJ1-2, with unresolved D. Germline lookup yields CDR1 LGHDT and CDR2 YNNKEL (reference sequence). The V gene lost 1 base and the J gene lost 13 bases, with 13 bases spanning the gap. The CDR3 has 12 amino acids. CDR3 sequence (DNA): TGTGCCAGCAGCCAAGTGATAGGGTTGTGCACCTTC. The encoded protein is CASSQVIGLCTF.

The rearrangement uses TRBV3-1 and TRBJ2-1, with D unresolved. Trimming shortened V by 0 bases and J by 6 bases, and 9 bases separated the two germline ends. CDR1 is LGHDT, CDR2 YNNKEL, per germline (reference sequence). This CDR3 has 14 residues. CDR3 loop: CASSQDLIINEQFF. CDR3 DNA: TGTGCCAGCAGCCAAGATCTTATCATCAATGAGCAGTTCTTC.

This sequence joins TRBV7-9 and TRBJ2-1; D is unresolved. The germline V gene has CDR1 SEHNR and CDR2 FQNEAQ (reference sequence). V lost 4 bases to trimming and J lost 8 bases, with 18 bases between them. The CDR3 loop spans 15 amino acids. The CDR3 coding sequence is TGTGCCAGCAGCTCCCGGGCTATCAAGGCAGATGAGCAGTTCTTC. Encoded protein: CASSSRAIKADEQFF.

The gene calls are TRBV2 and TRBJ1-2; D unclear. The ends were cut back, 4 bases at V and 7 bases at J, with 7 bases in the middle. Germline CDR1 SNHLY, CDR2 FYNNEI. There are 11 residues in the CDR3. The CDR3 spells CASSVQVGYTF. Here the CDR3 DNA reads TGTGCCAGCAGTGTTCAGGTTGGCTACACCTTC.

This clonotype was observed a handful of times. This chain connects TRBV29-1 to TRBJ2-5; TRBD1 aligns across 8 bases. The J call may not be correct, given that the DNA end is closer to TRBJ2-7. The CDR3 runs 11 residues. Germline-derived CDR1 and CDR2 are SQVTM and ANQGSEA. CDR3 protein: CSVKTGDEQYF. The CDR3 DNA is TGCAGCGTGAAGACAGGGGACGAGCAGTACTTC.

The rearrangement links TRBV4-1 to TRBJ2-5; possible D gene TRBD2, 6 bases. CDR1 is MGHRA and CDR2 is YSYEKL in the germline V gene. The CDR3 consists of 16 residues. Trimming stripped 8 bases from V and 7 bases from J, with 26 bases between. CDR3 DNA sequence: TGCGCCAGCCGCTGGAGGGATTCCACCTTAGAAGCGACCCAGTACTTC. Its translation: CASRWRDSTLEATQYF.

A few counts support this clonotype. V gene TRBV4-1 combines with J gene TRBJ2-3, with 8 bases identical to TRBD2. Germline CDR1 MGHRA, CDR2 YSYEKL. The CDR3 spans 14 residues. V lost 5 bases to trimming and J lost 4 bases; unmatched junction nucleotides: 5. This chain's CDR3 is CASSYGGEPDTQYF. Written as DNA, the CDR3 is TGCGCCAGCAGCTACGGGGGGGAACCAGATACGCAGTATTTT.